This T cell receptor beta chain was found in a study of Ad26.COV2.S vaccination and SARS-CoV-2 variants. Study-wide background: By the intramuscular route, Ad26.COV2.S was given once, or twice 56 days apart. The study, taken as a whole, reports: Recipients of vaccine and of placebo showed similar breadth of their non-spike TCR repertoires.

Clones were sequenced by immunoSEQ multiplex PCR, and TCRdb holds only the in-frame ones, with some missing. The sample has fewer than 500,000 clones, 89% seen once; the top ten hold about 2.4%. Treatment: around 19 received Ad26.COV2.S at low or high dose, single or two shots; about 5 received placebo; per-sample allocation not given. Sample collection was performed on day 63 after the first vaccine or placebo injection. Of note for this clone: What it recognizes is unknown.

Trimming left V 1 base short and J 4 bases short, with 11 bases between. The CDR3 totals 15 residues. Germline CDR1 reads MNHEY; CDR2 reads SVGAGI. This TCR was sampled from a person aged 18 to 59 who received the Ad26.COV2.S COVID-19 vaccine or a placebo. This sequence joins TRBV6-5 and TRBJ2-1; a possible D gene is TRBD1 (6 bases). Here the sequenced sample was peripheral blood, taken in a trial of Ad26.COV2.S vaccine versus placebo. The CDR3 nucleotides read TGTGCCAGCAGTTACTTAGGGGGACGGTACAATGAGCAGTTCTTC. Amino acids: CASSYLGGRYNEQFF.